Listed below are T cell receptor beta chains from one sample, sequenced in a study of blood T cell repertoires in COVID-19. Assay: immunoSEQ multiplex PCR; the TCRdb copy retains only in-frame clones and omits some. The sample holds under 150,000 clones; approximately 81% are singletons and the top ten take roughly 34%. Sequencing was performed on peripheral blood. The receptor source for this set is a human donor in a cohort sampled during active COVID-19. Each CDR3 is given with its conserved first and last residue. The D gene is left open where the match is weak. The size field is filled for only some rows; it gives once, few, many or a size class.

clone size	D gene	V gene	J gene	CDR3 DNA	CDR3 protein
few	NA	TRBV11-2	TRBJ2-7	TGTGCCAGCAGCTTGGAGGGGGGGCTCGGCGAGCAGTACTTC	CASSLEGGLGEQYF
NA	TRBD1	TRBV5-1	TRBJ2-5	TGCGCCAGCAGACCAGACAGGGGATCAGAGACCCAGTACTTC	CASRPDRGSETQYF
NA	NA	TRBV19	TRBJ1-2	TGTGCCAGTAGTATTCCTGATGGCTACACCTTC	CASSIPDGYTF
NA	TRBD2	TRBV9	TRBJ2-3	TGTGCCAGCAGCCCTGGAGTCGGGGCGGGGGGAGTGGATACGCAGTATTTT	CASSPGVGAGGVDTQYF
NA	NA	TRBV6-5	TRBJ1-3	TGTGCCAGCAGCCAGGATGGCCCTGGAAACACCATATATTTT	CASSQDGPGNTIYF
NA	NA	TRBV5-5	TRBJ1-5	TGTGCCAGCAGCTCGGGTCTCCAGCATTTT	CASSSGLQHF
NA	NA	TRBV29-1	TRBJ2-6	TGCAGCGCACAAGAGGCAGCCGGGGCCAACGTCCTGACTTTC	CSAQEAAGANVLTF
NA	TRBD1	TRBV5-6	TRBJ1-5	TGTGCCAGCAGTCTCTCCGGGACAGGGAATCAGCCCCAGCATTTT	CASSLSGTGNQPQHF
NA	NA	TRBV12-3/TRBV12-4	TRBJ1-2	TGTGCCAGCAGTTACCCGGGTCTTCGCAGCTACACCTTC	CASSYPGLRSYTF
once	NA	TRBV5-1	TRBJ2-2	TGCGCCAGCAGCTTGGAGGGTAGCGGCGGAAAAAACACCGGGGAGCTGTTTTTT	CASSLEGSGGKNTGELFF
NA	NA	TRBV19	TRBJ1-1	TGTGCCAGTAGCCCCGTGTTCTGGACAGAGAACACTGAAGCTTTCTTT	CASSPVFWTENTEAFF
NA	NA	TRBV14	TRBJ1-2	TGTGCCAGCAGCCAAGGCCTCCGGCAGGGGAGCTATGGCTACACCTTC	CASSQGLRQGSYGYTF
NA	TRBD1	TRBV30	TRBJ1-2	TGTGCCTGGAGTTTTTCCGGGACAGCATTCTATGGCTACACCTTC	CAWSFSGTAFYGYTF
NA	TRBD2	TRBV4-3	TRBJ2-3	TGCGCCAGCAGCCAAGCCCTTCCCGGGGGGACCACAGATACGCAGTATTTT	CASSQALPGGTTDTQYF
NA	NA	TRBV27	TRBJ2-2	TGTGCCAGCAGTTTCCAAGGGAGCGCCGGGGAGCTGTTTTTT	CASSFQGSAGELFF
NA	NA	TRBV11-2	TRBJ1-1	TGTGCCAGCAGCGGCGGTGGGTTCACTGAAGCTTTCTTT	CASSGGGFTEAFF
NA	TRBD1	TRBV28	TRBJ2-1	TGTGCCAGCAGTCCGACCCTCCGGGACAGGGAGTACAATGAGCAGTTCTTC	CASSPTLRDREYNEQFF
NA	TRBD1	TRBV4-1	TRBJ1-5	TGCGCCAGCAGCCAAAACAGGGGTAGCAATCAGCCCCAGCATTTT	CASSQNRGSNQPQHF
NA	NA	TRBV5-1	TRBJ1-2	TGCGCCAGCAGCGTGGACAGCTATGGCTACACCTTC	CASSVDSYGYTF
NA	TRBD1	TRBV6-5	TRBJ2-7	TGTGCCAGCAGTCCACGCCTGGGACAGAGTTACGAGCAGTACTTC	CASSPRLGQSYEQYF
NA	NA	TRBV11-2	TRBJ2-5	TGTGCCAGCAGCGGGAGGCGGGCGTACCAAGAGACCCAGTACTTC	CASSGRRAYQETQYF
NA	NA	TRBV27	TRBJ2-5	TGTGCCAGCAGTTTGGGGGGGCCGGGTGAAGAGACCCAGTACTTC	CASSLGGPGEETQYF
NA	NA	TRBV5-1	TRBJ1-5	TGCGCCAGCAGCTTGGGCCCTCAGGGTTATAGCAATCAGCCCCAGCATTTT	CASSLGPQGYSNQPQHF
few	NA	TRBV7-6	TRBJ2-2	TGTGCCAGCAGCTTAGAGGGACATAGGGGCACCGGGGAGCTGTTTTTT	CASSLEGHRGTGELFF
NA	NA	TRBV28	TRBJ2-3	TGTGCCAGCAGTTTAGGCATGACAGATACGCAGTATTTT	CASSLGMTDTQYF
NA	NA	TRBV7-2	TRBJ1-1	TGTGCCAGCATTCGGGGGGGGTGGACTGAAGCTTTCTTT	CASIRGGWTEAFF
NA	NA	TRBV11-3	TRBJ2-7	TGTGCCAGCAGCTTCCCTCTCTACGAGCAGTACTTC	CASSFPLYEQYF
once	TRBD1	TRBV5-1	TRBJ2-7	TGCGCCAGCAGCCCCGGGACAGGGGATACCTACGAGCAGTACTTC	CASSPGTGDTYEQYF
NA	TRBD1	TRBV29-1	TRBJ1-1	TGCAGCGTAGGACAGGGTGGCACTGAAGCTTTCTTT	CSVGQGGTEAFF
NA	NA	TRBV19	TRBJ2-2	TGTGCCAGTAAAGGTGGAGCGGCCGTCGGGGAGCTGTTTTTT	CASKGGAAVGELFF
NA	TRBD2	TRBV28	TRBJ2-1	TGTGCCAGCAGTCCCAGCGGGACTAGCGGGCCCTACAATGAGCAGTTCTTC	CASSPSGTSGPYNEQFF
NA	TRBD1	TRBV4-2	TRBJ2-7	TGTGCCAGCAGCCAAGAAGAGGAGAGACAGGGTGCCTACGAGCAGTACTTC	CASSQEEERQGAYEQYF
NA	NA	TRBV5-6	TRBJ2-2	TGTGCCAGCAGCTTTTTGGGGAGTAACACCGGGGAGCTGTTTTTT	CASSFLGSNTGELFF
NA	NA	TRBV15	TRBJ2-7	TGTGCCACCAGCGGAGGACAGACGTACGAGCAGTACTTC	CATSGGQTYEQYF
NA	TRBD2	TRBV11-3	TRBJ2-5	TGTGCCAGCAGCTTAGAACTAGCGGTAACACAAGAGACCCAGTACTTC	CASSLELAVTQETQYF
NA	NA	TRBV5-1	TRBJ1-1	TGCGCCAGCAGCTCGCGGAGTGGAGCTTTCTTT	CASSSRSGAFF
NA	TRBD1	TRBV10-3	TRBJ1-4	TGTGCCACCACCGGGACAGGGGATAATGAAAAACTGTTTTTT	CATTGTGDNEKLFF
few	TRBD1	TRBV3-1/TRBV3-2	TRBJ1-2	TGTGCCAGCACCTCCGGACAGGGGGGTAACTATGGCTACACCTTC	CASTSGQGGNYGYTF
NA	NA	TRBV7-2	TRBJ2-7	TGTGCCAGCAGCCTTTGGACAGACCCCACGGGGCAGTACTTC	CASSLWTDPTGQYF
NA	NA	TRBV18	TRBJ1-1	TGTGCCAGCTCACCCAACAGGATACCCACTGAAGCTTTCTTT	CASSPNRIPTEAFF
NA	TRBD1	TRBV27	TRBJ1-2	TGTGCCAGCAGTACAAGGACAGGGGACTATGGCTACACCTTC	CASSTRTGDYGYTF